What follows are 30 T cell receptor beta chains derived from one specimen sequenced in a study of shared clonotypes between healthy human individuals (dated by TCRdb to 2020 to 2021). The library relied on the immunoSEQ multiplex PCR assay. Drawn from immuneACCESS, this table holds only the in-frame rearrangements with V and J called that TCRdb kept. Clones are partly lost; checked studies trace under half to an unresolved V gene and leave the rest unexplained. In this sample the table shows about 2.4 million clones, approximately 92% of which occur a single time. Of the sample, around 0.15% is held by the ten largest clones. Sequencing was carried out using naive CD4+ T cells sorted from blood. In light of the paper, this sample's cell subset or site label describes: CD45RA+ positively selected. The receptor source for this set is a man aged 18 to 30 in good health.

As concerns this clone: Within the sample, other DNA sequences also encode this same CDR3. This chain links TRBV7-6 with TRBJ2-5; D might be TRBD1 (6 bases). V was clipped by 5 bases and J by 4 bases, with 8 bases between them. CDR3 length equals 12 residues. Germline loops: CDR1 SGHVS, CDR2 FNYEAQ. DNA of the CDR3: TGTGCCAGCAGCCCAGGGGCAGAGACCCAGTACTTC. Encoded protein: CASSPGAETQYF.

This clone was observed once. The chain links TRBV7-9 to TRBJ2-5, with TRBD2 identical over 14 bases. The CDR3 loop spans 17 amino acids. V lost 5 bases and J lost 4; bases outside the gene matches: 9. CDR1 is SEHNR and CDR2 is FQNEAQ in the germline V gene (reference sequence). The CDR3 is CASSTRGTSGSGETQYF. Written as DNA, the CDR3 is TGTGCCAGCAGCACTAGAGGGACTAGCGGGAGTGGAGAGACCCAGTACTTC.

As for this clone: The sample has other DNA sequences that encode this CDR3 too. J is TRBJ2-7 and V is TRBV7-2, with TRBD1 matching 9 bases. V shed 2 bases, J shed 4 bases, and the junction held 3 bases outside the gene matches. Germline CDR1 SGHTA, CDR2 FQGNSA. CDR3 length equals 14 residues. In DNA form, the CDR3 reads TGTGCCAGCAGCTTAAATGGACAGGGGTACGAGCAGTACTTC. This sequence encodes CASSLNGQGYEQYF.

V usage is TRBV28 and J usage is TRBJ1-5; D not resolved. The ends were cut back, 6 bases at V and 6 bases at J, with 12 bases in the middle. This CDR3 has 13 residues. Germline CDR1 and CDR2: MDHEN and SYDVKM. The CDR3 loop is CASRQTGVQPQHF. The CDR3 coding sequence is TGTGCCAGCAGGCAGACTGGAGTTCAGCCCCAGCATTTT.

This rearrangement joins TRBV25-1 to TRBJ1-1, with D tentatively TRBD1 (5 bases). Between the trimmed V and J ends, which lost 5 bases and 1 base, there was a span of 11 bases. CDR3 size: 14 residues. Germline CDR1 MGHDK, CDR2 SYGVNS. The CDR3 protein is CASSLRAGNTEAFF. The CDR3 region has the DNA TGTGCCAGCAGTCTCAGGGCCGGGAACACTGAAGCTTTCTTT.

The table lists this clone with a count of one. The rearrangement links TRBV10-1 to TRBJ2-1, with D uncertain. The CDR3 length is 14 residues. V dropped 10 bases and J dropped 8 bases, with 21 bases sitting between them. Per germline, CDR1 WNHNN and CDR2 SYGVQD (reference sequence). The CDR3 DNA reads TGCGCCACCCGAGCTGACCAGTCTGTCGATGAGCAGTTCTTC. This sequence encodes CATRADQSVDEQFF.

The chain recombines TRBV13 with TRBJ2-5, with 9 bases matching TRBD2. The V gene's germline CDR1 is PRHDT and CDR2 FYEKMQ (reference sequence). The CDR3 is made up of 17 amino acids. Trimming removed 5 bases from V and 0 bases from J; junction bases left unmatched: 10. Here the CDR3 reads CASSPQRLAGYQETQYF. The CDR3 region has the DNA TGTGCCAGCAGCCCTCAGCGGCTAGCGGGGTACCAAGAGACCCAGTACTTC.

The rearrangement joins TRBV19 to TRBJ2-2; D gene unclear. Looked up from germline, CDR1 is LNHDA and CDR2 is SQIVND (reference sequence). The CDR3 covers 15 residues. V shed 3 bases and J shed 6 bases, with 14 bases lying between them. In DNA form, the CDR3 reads TGTGCCAGTAGTATTCGCCTTGGCACACCCGGGGAGCTGTTTTTT. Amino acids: CASSIRLGTPGELFF.

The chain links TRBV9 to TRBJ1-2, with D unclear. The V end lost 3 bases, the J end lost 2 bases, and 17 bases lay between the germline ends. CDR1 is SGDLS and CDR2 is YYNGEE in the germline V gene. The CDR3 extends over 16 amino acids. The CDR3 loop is CASSARRSTGNYGYTF. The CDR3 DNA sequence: TGTGCCAGCAGCGCGCGACGATCAACGGGGAACTATGGCTACACCTTC.

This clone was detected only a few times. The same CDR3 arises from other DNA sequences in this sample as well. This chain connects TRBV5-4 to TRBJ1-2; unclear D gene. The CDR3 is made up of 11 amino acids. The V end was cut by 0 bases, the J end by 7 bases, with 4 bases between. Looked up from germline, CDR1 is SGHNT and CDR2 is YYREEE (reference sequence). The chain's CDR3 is CASSLGGGYTF. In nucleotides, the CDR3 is TGTGCCAGCAGCTTGGGGGGTGGCTACACCTTC.

DNA for the CDR3: TGTGCCAGCAGTGAAAGCTCGGCCGGGGAGCTGTTTTTT. Amino acid sequence: CASSESSAGELFF. The chain combines TRBV6-1 with TRBJ2-2; D uncertain. Trimming took 2 bases from V and 6 from J, leaving 7 bases between them. Germline V gives CDR1 MNHNS, CDR2 SASEGT. This CDR3 is 13 amino acids long.

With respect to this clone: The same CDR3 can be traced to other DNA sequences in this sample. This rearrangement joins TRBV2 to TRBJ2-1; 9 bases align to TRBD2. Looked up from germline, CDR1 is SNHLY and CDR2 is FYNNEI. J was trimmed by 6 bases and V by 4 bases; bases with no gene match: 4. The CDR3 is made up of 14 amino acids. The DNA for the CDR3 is TGTGCCAGCAGTGGTCTAGCGGGAAGCAATGAGCAGTTCTTC. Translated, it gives CASSGLAGSNEQFF.

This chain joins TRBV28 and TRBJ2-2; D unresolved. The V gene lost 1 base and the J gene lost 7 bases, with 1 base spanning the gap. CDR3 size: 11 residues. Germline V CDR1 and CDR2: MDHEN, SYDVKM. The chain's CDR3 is CASSLYGELFF. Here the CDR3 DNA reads TGTGCCAGCAGTTTATACGGGGAGCTGTTTTTT.

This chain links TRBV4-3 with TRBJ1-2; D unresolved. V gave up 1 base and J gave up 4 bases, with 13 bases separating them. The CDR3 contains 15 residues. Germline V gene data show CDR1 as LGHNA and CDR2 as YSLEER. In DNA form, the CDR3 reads TGCGCCAGCAGCCAAGGTCGAGGGCCCCTCTATGGCTACACCTTC. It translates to CASSQGRGPLYGYTF.

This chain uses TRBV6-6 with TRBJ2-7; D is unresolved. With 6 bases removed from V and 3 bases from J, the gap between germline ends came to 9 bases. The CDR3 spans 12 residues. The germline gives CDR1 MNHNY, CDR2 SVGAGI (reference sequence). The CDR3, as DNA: TGTGCCAGCAGAGACATCTACTACGAGCAGTACTTC. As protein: CASRDIYYEQYF.

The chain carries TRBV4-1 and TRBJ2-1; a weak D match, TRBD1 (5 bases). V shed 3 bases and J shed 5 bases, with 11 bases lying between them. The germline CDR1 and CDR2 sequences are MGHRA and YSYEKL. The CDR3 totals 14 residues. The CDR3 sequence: CASSQLGQHNEQFF. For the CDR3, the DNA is TGCGCCAGCAGCCAGCTAGGACAACACAATGAGCAGTTCTTC.

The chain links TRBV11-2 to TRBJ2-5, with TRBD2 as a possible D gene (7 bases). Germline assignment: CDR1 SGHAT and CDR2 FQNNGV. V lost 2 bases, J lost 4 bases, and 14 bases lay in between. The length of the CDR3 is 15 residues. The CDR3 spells CASSLRGGAGETQYF. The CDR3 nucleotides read TGTGCCAGCAGCTTACGAGGGGGGGCGGGAGAGACCCAGTACTTC.

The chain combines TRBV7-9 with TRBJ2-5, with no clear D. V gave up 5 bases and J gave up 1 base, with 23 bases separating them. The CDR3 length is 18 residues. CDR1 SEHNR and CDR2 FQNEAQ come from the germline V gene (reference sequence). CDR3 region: CASSPAAVSMRFQETQYF. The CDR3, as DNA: TGTGCCAGCAGCCCGGCGGCAGTATCTATGCGGTTCCAAGAGACCCAGTACTTC.

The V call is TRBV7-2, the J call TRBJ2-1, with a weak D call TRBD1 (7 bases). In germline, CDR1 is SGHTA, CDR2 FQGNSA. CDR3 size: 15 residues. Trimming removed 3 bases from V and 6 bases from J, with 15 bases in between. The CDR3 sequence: CASSLGARGANEQFF. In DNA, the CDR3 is TGTGCCAGCAGCTTGGGGGCCAGGGGGGCCAATGAGCAGTTCTTC.

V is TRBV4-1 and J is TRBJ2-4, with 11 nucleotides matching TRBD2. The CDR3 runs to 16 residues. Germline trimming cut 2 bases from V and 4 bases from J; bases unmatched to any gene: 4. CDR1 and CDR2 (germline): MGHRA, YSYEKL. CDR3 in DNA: TGCGCCAGCAGCCAAACTAGCGGGAGCCCTAAAAACATTCAGTACTTC. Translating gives CASSQTSGSPKNIQYF.

CDR3 DNA: TGTGCCAGCAGCGTAGGGAGCGGTTACCTAGATACGCAGTATTTT. This codes for CASSVGSGYLDTQYF. V gene TRBV9 combines with J gene TRBJ2-3; TRBD2 might be the D (5 bases). The germline V gene has CDR1 SGDLS and CDR2 YYNGEE. CDR3 length: 15 residues. V lost 0 bases to trimming and J lost 5 bases, with 13 bases between them. Supplemented by reference TRBV9 and TRBJ2-3, the full variable domain reads DSGVTQTPKHLITATGQRVTLRCSPRSGDLSVYWYQQSLDQGLQFLIQYYNGEERAKGNILERFSAQQFPDLHSELNLSSLELGDSALYFCASSVGSGYLDTQYFGPGTRLTVL.

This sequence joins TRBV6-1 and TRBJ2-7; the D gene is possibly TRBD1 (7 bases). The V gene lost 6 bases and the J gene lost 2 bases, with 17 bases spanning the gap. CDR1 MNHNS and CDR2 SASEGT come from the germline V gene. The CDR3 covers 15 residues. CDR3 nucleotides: TGTGCCAGCAGGACGGAGGGGACAGTCACCTACGAGCAGTACTTC. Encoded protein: CASRTEGTVTYEQYF.

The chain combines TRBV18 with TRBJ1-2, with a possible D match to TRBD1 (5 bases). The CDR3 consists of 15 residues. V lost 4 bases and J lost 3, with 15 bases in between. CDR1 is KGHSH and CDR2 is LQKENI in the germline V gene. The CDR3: CASSQLTGTYYGYTF. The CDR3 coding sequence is TGTGCCAGCTCACAACTTACGGGGACCTACTATGGCTACACCTTC.

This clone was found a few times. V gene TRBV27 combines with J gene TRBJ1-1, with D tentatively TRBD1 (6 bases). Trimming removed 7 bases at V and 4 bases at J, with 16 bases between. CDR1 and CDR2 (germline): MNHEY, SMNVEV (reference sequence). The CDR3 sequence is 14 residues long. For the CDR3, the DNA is TGTGCCAGCACCACACTCGGCAGGGGCACTGAAGCTTTCTTT. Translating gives CASTTLGRGTEAFF.

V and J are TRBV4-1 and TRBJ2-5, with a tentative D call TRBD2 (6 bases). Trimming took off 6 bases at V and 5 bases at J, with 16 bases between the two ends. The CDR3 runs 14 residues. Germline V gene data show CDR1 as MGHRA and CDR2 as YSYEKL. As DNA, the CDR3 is TGCGCCAGCAGTCCGCGGGACGAGTCGGAGACCCAGTACTTC. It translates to CASSPRDESETQYF.

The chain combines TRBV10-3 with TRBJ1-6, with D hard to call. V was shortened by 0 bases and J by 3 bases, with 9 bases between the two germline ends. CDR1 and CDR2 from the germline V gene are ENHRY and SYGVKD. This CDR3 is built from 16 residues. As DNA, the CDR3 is TGTGCCATCAGTGAGTCGAAGGCATTCTATAATTCACCCCTCCACTTT. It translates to CAISESKAFYNSPLHF.

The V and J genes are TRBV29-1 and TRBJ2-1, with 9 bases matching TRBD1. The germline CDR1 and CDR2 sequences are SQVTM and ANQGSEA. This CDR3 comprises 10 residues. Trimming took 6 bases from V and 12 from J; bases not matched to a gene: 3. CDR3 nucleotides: TGCAGCGTCGACAGGGGGTGGCAGTTCTTC. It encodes CSVDRGWQFF.

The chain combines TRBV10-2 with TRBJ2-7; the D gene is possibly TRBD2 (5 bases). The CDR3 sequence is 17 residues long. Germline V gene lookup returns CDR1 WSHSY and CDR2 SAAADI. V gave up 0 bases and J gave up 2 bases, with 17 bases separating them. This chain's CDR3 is CASSESPRLGGPYEQYF. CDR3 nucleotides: TGCGCCAGCAGTGAGTCGCCACGACTCGGAGGCCCCTACGAGCAGTACTTC.

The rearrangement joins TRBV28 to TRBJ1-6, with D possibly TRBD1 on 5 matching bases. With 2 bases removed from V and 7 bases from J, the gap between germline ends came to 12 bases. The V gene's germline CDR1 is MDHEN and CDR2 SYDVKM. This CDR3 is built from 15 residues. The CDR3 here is CASSLVDRGNSPLHF. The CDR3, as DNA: TGTGCCAGCAGTTTAGTAGACAGAGGGAATTCACCCCTCCACTTT.

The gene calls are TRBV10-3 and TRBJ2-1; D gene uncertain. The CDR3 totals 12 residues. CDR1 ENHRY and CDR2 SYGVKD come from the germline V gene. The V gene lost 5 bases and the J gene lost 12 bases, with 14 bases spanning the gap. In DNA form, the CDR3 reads TGTGCCATCAGTTGGACCGCCGACGCGCAGTTCTTC. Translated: CAISWTADAQFF.